A single sample is the source of the 7 T cell receptor beta chains below, sequenced in a study of T cells after yellow fever vaccination. MiXCR, applied by TCRdb to the 5' RACE reads, yields one record per CDR3 protein. Among 400,000 or so distinct CDR3 sequences listed, over 15% were seen once. Source: PBMCs, taken before the yellow fever booster vaccination. The receptors derive from a man aged 18 to 29 who received the YFV17D yellow fever vaccine.

This clonotype has just a few counts. The chain recombines TRBV7-3 with TRBJ2-1; the D gene is possibly TRBD2 (6 bases). Germline V gene data show CDR1 as SGHTA and CDR2 as FQGTGA. The CDR3 spans 16 residues. V lost 5 bases and J 0 bases, leaving 14 bases between the germline ends. This CDR3 is CASSRVRGSSYNEQFF. CDR3 coding DNA: TGTGCCAGCAGCCGCGTTCGGGGGAGCTCCTACAATGAGCAGTTCTTC. The full variable domain, rest sourced from reference TRBV7-3 and TRBJ2-1, is GAGVSQTPSNKVTEKGKYVELRCDPISGHTALYWYRQSLGQGPEFLIYFQGTGAADDSGLPNDRFFAVRPEGSVSTLKIQRTERGDSAVYLCASSRVRGSSYNEQFFGPGTRLTVL.

This clonotype was detected only a few times. The chain carries TRBV18 and TRBJ2-2; 8 nucleotides agree with TRBD2. Germline lookup yields CDR1 KGHSH and CDR2 LQKENI. The CDR3 is made up of 17 amino acids. The V segment lost 3 bases and the J segment 4 bases; nucleotides outside the gene matches: 10. Here the CDR3 reads CASSPSREGPGTGELFF. CDR3 DNA: TGTGCCAGCTCACCTTCCCGGGAGGGGCCGGGCACCGGGGAGCTGTTTTTT.

This clonotype was recorded at least ten times. The chain couples TRBV7-3 to TRBJ2-1, with 8 bases matching TRBD2. With 5 bases clipped from V and 1 base from J, the junction kept 4 bases outside the gene matches. The CDR3 covers 15 residues. Per the germline V gene, CDR1 is SGHTA and CDR2 is FQGTGA. The CDR3, as DNA: TGTGCCAGCAGCAGAAGCGGGGGTTCCTACAATGAGCAGTTCTTC. Translated, it gives CASSRSGGSYNEQFF.

This clonotype was counted between two and nine times. V and J are TRBV19 and TRBJ1-5; 8 bases fit TRBD1. Trimming at V came to 10 bases and at J to 0 bases, leaving 8 bases not matched to a gene. The V gene's germline CDR1 is LNHDA and CDR2 SQIVND (reference sequence). The CDR3 is 15 residues long. The CDR3 sequence: CAISDRGNSNQPQHF. CDR3 DNA sequence: TGTGCCATCTCCGACAGGGGAAATAGCAATCAGCCCCAGCATTTT.

The chain joins TRBV5-1 to TRBJ1-1; a weak D match, TRBD1 (5 bases). The CDR3 runs 14 residues. Germline-derived CDR1 and CDR2 are SGHRS and YFSETQ. V lost 6 bases to trimming and J lost 1 base, with 13 bases between them. The CDR3 region is CASNQGPGNTEAFF. DNA for the CDR3: TGCGCCAGCAATCAGGGTCCGGGGAACACTGAAGCTTTCTTT.

Notes on this clonotype: One junction end disagrees with the germline gene, perhaps due to a read error. The gene calls are TRBV12-3 or TRBV12-4 and TRBJ2-5; possible D gene TRBD2, 7 bases. This CDR3 region has 15 residues. The CDR3 reads CASSFGAGRGETRYF. CDR3 nucleotide sequence: TGTGCCAGCAGTTTTGGAGCGGGGAGGGGGGAGACCCGGTACTTC.

There are a few counts of this clonotype. The V call is TRBV4-2, the J call TRBJ2-3; D gene ambiguous. Germline assignment: CDR1 LGHNA and CDR2 YNFKEQ. The CDR3 extends over 15 amino acids. The ends were cut back, 1 base at V and 2 bases at J, with 10 bases in the middle. DNA of the CDR3: TGTGCCAGCAGCCAAGCCCCCGAGTACACAGATACGCAGTATTTT. Amino acids: CASSQAPEYTDTQYF.